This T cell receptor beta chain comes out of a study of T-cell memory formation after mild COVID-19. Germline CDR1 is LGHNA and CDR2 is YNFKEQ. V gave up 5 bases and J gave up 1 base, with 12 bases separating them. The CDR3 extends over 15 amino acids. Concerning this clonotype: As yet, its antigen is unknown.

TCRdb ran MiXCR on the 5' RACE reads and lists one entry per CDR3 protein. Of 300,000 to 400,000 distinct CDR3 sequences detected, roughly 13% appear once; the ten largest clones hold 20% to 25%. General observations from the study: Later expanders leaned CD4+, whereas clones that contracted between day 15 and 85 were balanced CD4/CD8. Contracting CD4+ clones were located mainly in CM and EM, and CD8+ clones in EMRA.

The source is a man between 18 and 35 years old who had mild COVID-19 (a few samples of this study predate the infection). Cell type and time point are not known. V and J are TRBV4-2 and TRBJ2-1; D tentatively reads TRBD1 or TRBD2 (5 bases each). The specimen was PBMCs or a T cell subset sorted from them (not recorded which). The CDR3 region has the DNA TGTGCCAGCAGCAACGGGGCGTGGTCCTACAATGAGCAGTTCTTC. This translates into CASSNGAWSYNEQFF.